The sample holds a few counts of the clone carrying this T cell receptor (beta chain). As yet, its antigen is unknown. The data belong to a study of T cells in Graves' hyperthyroidism and ophthalmopathy. General study results and limits: Separation of ophthalmopathy from stable hyperthyroidism was achieved by a 13 V-J model.

For the diagnoses, clinical symptoms, serum thyroxine and TRAb, thyroid ultrasound and orbital computed tomography were used. The investigators amplified TCR beta CDR3 regions from RNA transcripts. The HTBI primer set served for first-round RT-PCR of the TCR CDR3. One entry per CDR3 protein, called by TCRdb with MiXCR from the multiplex PCR reads. This table holds hundreds of thousands of distinct CDR3 sequences, less than 25% found once. The source is a man aged 25-45 years with Graves' ophthalmopathy. Sequencing was performed on blood.

The CDR3 DNA reads TGTGCCAGTAGTATAGATGGGACAGGGGAACAAGCTTTCTTT. This gives the protein CASSIDGTGEQAFF. The chain is built from TRBV19 and TRBJ1-1; 10 bases fit TRBD1. V dropped 0 bases and J dropped 9; count of bases not matched to a gene: 4. This CDR3 has 14 residues. CDR1 and CDR2 from the germline V gene are LNHDA and SQIVND (reference sequence). Full variable domain (outside the CDR3, taken from reference TRBV19 and TRBJ1-1): DGGITQSPKYLFRKEGQNVTLSCEQNLNHDAMYWYRQDPGQGLRLIYYSQIVNDFQKGDIAEGYSVSREKKESFPLTVTSAQKNPTAFYLCASSIDGTGEQAFFGQGTRLTVV.